The rows below give T cell receptor beta chains drawn from one sample of a study of CD8+ T cells in alopecia areata. Sequenced by immunoSEQ multiplex PCR; TCRdb stores in-frame clones only, minus some. The table has roughly 230,000 clones, less than 45% seen once. Sequencing used CD4+ T cells sorted from blood, obtained around week 37, from a patient treated with tofacitinib. The source is a human donor with alopecia areata. Each CDR3 is given with its conserved first and last residue. A D gene is named only where the DNA matches it firmly. Size values are once, few and many counts, or a class for expanded clones, and some rows have none.

clone_size j_call v_call d_call cdr3_aa cdr3_nt
few TRBJ2-1 TRBV29-1 NA CSVGELPNEQFF TGCAGCGTTGGGGAACTGCCAAATGAGCAGTTCTTC
NA TRBJ2-7 TRBV7-9 NA CASSLAEGPQTYEQYF TGTGCCAGCAGCTTAGCTGAGGGGCCGCAAACCTACGAGCAGTACTTC
NA TRBJ2-6 TRBV18 NA CASSPFATESNSGANVLTF TGTGCCAGCTCACCCTTCGCGACAGAATCTAACTCTGGGGCCAACGTCCTGACTTTC
few TRBJ2-6 TRBV14 NA CASRQSTGLILSGANVLTF TGTGCCAGCAGACAGTCTACGGGCCTGATCCTTTCTGGGGCCAACGTCCTGACTTTC
once TRBJ2-4 TRBV11-2 NA CASRSPRAKNIQYF TGTGCCAGCAGATCACCCAGGGCCAAAAACATTCAGTACTTC
few TRBJ1-2 TRBV7-9 NA CASSLDQNYGYTF TGTGCCAGCAGCTTAGATCAGAACTATGGCTACACCTTC
NA TRBJ2-7 TRBV4-2 TRBD1 CASSQEGQGGDSYEQYF TGTGCCAGCAGCCAAGAAGGACAGGGGGGTGATTCCTACGAGCAGTACTTC
NA TRBJ2-2 TRBV9 NA CASLWNTGELFF TGTGCCAGCTTATGGAACACCGGGGAGCTGTTTTTT
NA TRBJ2-7 TRBV29-1 TRBD2 CSVRTSGNSGEQYF TGCAGCGTCCGGACTAGCGGGAACTCGGGCGAGCAGTACTTC
NA TRBJ2-5 TRBV7-6 NA CASTSYPGVETQYF TGTGCCAGTACCAGCTATCCGGGTGTGGAGACCCAGTACTTC
once TRBJ2-6 TRBV4-1 NA CASSQDLLQRWGWSGANVLTF TGCGCCAGCAGCCAAGATCTTCTCCAAAGGTGGGGATGGTCTGGGGCCAACGTCCTGACTTTC